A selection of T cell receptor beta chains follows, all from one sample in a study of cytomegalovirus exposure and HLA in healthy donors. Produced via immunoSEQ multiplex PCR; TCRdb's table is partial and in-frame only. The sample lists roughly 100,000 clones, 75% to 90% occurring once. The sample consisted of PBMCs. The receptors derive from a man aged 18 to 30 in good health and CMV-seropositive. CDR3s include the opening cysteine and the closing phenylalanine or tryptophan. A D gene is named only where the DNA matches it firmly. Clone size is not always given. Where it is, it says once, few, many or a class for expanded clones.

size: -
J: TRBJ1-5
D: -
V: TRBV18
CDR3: CASSAGLLEPQHF
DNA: TGTGCCAGCTCCGCGGGACTACTGGAGCCCCAGCATTTT

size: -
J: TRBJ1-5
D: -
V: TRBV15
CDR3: CATSHDSYSNQPQHF
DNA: TGTGCCACCAGCCATGACAGTTATAGCAATCAGCCCCAGCATTTT

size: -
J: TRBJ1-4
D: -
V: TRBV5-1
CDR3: CASSLTGQPSNEKLFF
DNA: TGCGCCAGCAGCCTAACAGGACAGCCCTCTAATGAAAAACTGTTTTTT

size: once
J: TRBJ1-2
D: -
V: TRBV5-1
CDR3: CASAHSSVNYGYTF
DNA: TGCGCCAGCGCTCATTCGTCGGTAAACTATGGCTACACCTTC

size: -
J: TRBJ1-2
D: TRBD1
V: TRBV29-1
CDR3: CSVGTGLDYGYTF
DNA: TGCAGCGTGGGGACAGGGTTGGACTATGGCTACACCTTC

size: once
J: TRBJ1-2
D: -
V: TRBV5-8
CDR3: CASSFSGYYGYTF
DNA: TGTGCCAGCAGCTTCTCAGGATACTATGGCTACACCTTC

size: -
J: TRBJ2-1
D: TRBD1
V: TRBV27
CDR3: CASSAFEGADEQFF
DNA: TGTGCCAGCAGTGCCTTCGAGGGGGCGGATGAGCAGTTCTTC

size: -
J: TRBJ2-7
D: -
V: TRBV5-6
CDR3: CASSLTGSSYEQYF
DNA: TGTGCCAGCAGCTTAACAGGGAGCTCCTACGAGCAGTACTTC

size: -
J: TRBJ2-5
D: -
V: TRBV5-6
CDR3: CASSLGLASETQYF
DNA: TGTGCCAGCAGCTTGGGCCTAGCGTCGGAGACCCAGTACTTC

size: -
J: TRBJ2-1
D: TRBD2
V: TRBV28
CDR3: CASSFQSTSGSRVWDNEQFF
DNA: TGTGCCAGCAGTTTTCAATCGACTAGCGGGAGTAGGGTGTGGGACAATGAGCAGTTCTTC

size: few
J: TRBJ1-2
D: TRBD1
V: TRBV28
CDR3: CASRQGQGGLYGYTF
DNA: TGTGCCAGCAGACAGGGACAGGGGGGGCTCTATGGCTACACCTTC

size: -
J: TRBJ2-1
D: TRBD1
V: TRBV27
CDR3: CASSYDGTGGNEQFF
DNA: TGTGCCAGCAGTTATGATGGGACAGGGGGAAATGAGCAGTTCTTC

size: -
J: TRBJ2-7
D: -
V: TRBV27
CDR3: CASSLVQGSYEQYF
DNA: TGTGCCAGCAGTTTAGTACAGGGATCCTACGAGCAGTACTTC

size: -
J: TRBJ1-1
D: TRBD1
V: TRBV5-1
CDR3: CASRTGGGNTEAFF
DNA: TGCGCCAGCAGGACAGGGGGCGGGAACACTGAAGCTTTCTTT

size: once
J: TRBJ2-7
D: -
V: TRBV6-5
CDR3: CASSYSQGSYEQYF
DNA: TGTGCCAGCAGTTACTCGCAGGGCTCCTACGAGCAGTACTTC

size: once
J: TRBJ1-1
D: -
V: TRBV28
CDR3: CASSFWGGPYTEAFF
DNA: TGTGCCAGCAGTTTTTGGGGGGGCCCTTACACTGAAGCTTTCTTT

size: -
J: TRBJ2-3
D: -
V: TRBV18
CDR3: CASSPTGTSTDTQYF
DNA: TGTGCCAGCTCACCGACAGGGACTAGCACAGATACGCAGTATTTT

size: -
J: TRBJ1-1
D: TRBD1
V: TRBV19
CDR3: CASSGQGNTEAFF
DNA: TGTGCCAGCAGTGGACAGGGGAACACTGAAGCTTTCTTT

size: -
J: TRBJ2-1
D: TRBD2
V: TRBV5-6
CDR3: CASSWGLAESSYNEQFF
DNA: TGTGCCAGCAGCTGGGGACTAGCGGAAAGCTCCTACAATGAGCAGTTCTTC

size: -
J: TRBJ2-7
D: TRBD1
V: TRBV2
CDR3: CASSEEGTVPYEQYF
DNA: TGTGCCAGCAGTGAAGAGGGGACAGTACCCTACGAGCAGTACTTC

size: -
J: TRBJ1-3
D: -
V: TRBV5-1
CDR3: CASSSRGNGNTIYF
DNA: TGCGCCAGCAGCTCCAGGGGTAATGGAAACACCATATATTTT

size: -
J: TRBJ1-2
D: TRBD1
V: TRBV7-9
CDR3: CASSHGQGAALLGVYGYTF
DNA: TGTGCCAGCAGCCATGGACAGGGGGCCGCCCTTTTGGGGGTCTATGGCTACACCTTC

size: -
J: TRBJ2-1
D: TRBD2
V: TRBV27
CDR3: CASSSGAGSYNEQFF
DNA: TGTGCCAGCAGTAGCGGGGCCGGATCCTACAATGAGCAGTTCTTC

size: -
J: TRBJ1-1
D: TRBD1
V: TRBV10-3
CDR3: CAIRYRGETEAFF
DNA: TGTGCCATCAGGTACAGGGGGGAAACTGAAGCTTTCTTT

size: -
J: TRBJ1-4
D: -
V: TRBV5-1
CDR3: CASSLQDGGNEKLFF
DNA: TGCGCCAGCAGCCTACAGGATGGAGGGAATGAAAAACTGTTTTTT

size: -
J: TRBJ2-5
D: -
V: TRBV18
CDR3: CASSPDKPERETQYF
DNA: TGTGCCAGCTCACCGGACAAACCAGAACGAGAGACCCAGTACTTC

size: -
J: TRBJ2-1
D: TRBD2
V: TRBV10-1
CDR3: CARTCTGEGLNEQFF
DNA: TGCGCCAGGACCTGTACGGGGGAGGGCCTCAATGAGCAGTTCTTC

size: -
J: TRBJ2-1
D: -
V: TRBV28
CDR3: CASSPRRGEDNEQFF
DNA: TGTGCCAGCAGTCCTCGCAGAGGTGAGGACAATGAGCAGTTCTTC

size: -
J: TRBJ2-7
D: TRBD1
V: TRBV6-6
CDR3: CASSQTGSEQYF
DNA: TGTGCCAGCAGTCAGACAGGGAGCGAGCAGTACTTC

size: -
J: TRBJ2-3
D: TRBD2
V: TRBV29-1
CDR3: CSGGALGGGGDTQYF
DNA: TGCAGCGGTGGGGCCCTTGGCGGGGGTGGAGATACGCAGTATTTT

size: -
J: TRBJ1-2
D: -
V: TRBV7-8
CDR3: CASSLEHWYGYTF
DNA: TGTGCCAGCAGCTTAGAGCACTGGTATGGCTACACCTTC

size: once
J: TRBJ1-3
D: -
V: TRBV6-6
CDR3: CASSYSSDPRNTIYF
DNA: TGTGCCAGCAGTTACTCGTCTGACCCGCGGAACACCATATATTTT

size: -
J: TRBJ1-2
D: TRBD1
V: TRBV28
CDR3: CASSLRDRETYGYTF
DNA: TGTGCCAGCAGTTTAAGAGACAGGGAGACCTATGGCTACACCTTC

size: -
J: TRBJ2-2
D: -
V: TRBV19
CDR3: CASSMMDRQTGELFF
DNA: TGTGCCAGTAGTATGATGGACAGACAGACCGGGGAGCTGTTTTTT

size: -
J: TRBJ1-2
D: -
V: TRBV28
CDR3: CASTTLKNRARDYGYTF
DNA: TGTGCCAGCACAACACTCAAGAACAGGGCGAGGGACTATGGCTACACCTTC

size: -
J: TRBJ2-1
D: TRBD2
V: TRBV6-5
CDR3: CASSLLAGGYNEQFF
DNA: TGTGCCAGCAGTTTGCTAGCGGGAGGTTACAATGAGCAGTTCTTC

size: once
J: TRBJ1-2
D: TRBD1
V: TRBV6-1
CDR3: CASSETRTGGHDGYTF
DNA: TGTGCCAGCAGTGAAACCAGGACAGGGGGCCATGATGGCTACACCTTC

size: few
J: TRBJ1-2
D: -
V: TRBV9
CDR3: CASSVAESNYGYTF
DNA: TGTGCCAGCAGCGTAGCTGAGAGTAACTATGGCTACACCTTC

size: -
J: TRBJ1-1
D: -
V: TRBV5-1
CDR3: CASSLAWNTEAFF
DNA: TGCGCCAGCAGCTTGGCCTGGAACACTGAAGCTTTCTTT

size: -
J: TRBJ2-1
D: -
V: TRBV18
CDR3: CASSPPDRLINEQFF
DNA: TGTGCCAGCTCCCCCCCTGACAGGTTGATCAATGAGCAGTTCTTC

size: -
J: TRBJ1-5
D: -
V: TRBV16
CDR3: CASSSQGNQPQHF
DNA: TGTGCCAGCAGCTCACAGGGTAATCAGCCCCAGCATTTT